The 26 T cell receptor beta chains below were found in one sample sequenced in a study of T cell responses to AZD1222 COVID-19 vaccine. Method: immunoSEQ multiplex PCR; TCRdb's copy keeps in-frame clones and lacks some. Of more than 150,000 clones in the sample, 85% to 95% were seen once. The specimen was peripheral blood, collected 28 days after the second AZD1222 dose. These TCRs come from an adult who received the AZD1222 COVID-19 vaccine.

The chain uses TRBV28 and TRBJ2-1, with 8 bases that match TRBD2. From germline, CDR1 is MDHEN and CDR2 SYDVKM. The CDR3 spans 17 residues. V lost 5 bases and J lost 4; bases outside the gene matches: 13. The CDR3 DNA reads as TGTGCCAGCAGTGGGGTAGCGGGGAGGGCCATTTACAATGAGCAGTTCTTC. Encoded protein: CASSGVAGRAIYNEQFF.

CDR3 nucleotides: TGTGCCAGCAGCTTAGAGGCCCTTGGAAAGCCCCAGCATTTT. Translated: CASSLEALGKPQHF. The V and J genes are TRBV11-2 and TRBJ1-5; D not resolved. Germline loops: CDR1 SGHAT, CDR2 FQNNGV. V was shortened by 0 bases and J by 8 bases, with 11 bases between the two germline ends. The CDR3 spans 14 residues. The entire variable domain, with the rest obtained from reference TRBV11-2 and TRBJ1-5, is as follows: EAGVAQSPRYKIIEKRQSVAFWCNPISGHATLYWYQQILGQGPKLLIQFQNNGVVDDSQLPKDRFSAERLKGVDSTLKIQPAKLEDSAVYLCASSLEALGKPQHFGDGTRLSIL.

This clone was observed once. The chain combines TRBV7-9 with TRBJ2-7, with 8 bases matching TRBD1. V shed 4 bases, J shed 6 bases, and the junction held 14 bases outside the gene matches. The germline V gene has CDR1 SEHNR and CDR2 FQNEAQ (reference sequence). The CDR3 loop spans 16 amino acids. The CDR3 sequence: CASSSSGQGQWIEQYF. CDR3 DNA: TGTGCCAGCAGCTCATCCGGACAGGGCCAATGGATCGAGCAGTACTTC.

The chain couples TRBV28 to TRBJ1-5; no definite D call. Germline lookup yields CDR1 MDHEN and CDR2 SYDVKM. The CDR3 covers 12 residues. V lost 5 bases to trimming and J lost 4 bases, with 6 bases between them. The CDR3: CASSNPNQPQHF. CDR3 DNA: TGTGCCAGCAGTAACCCAAATCAGCCCCAGCATTTT.

The CDR3 loop reads CASSKGTSGSAHEQYF. CDR3 DNA sequence: TGCGCCAGCAGCAAAGGGACTAGCGGGAGTGCCCACGAGCAGTACTTC. The chain recombines TRBV5-1 with TRBJ2-7; 14 bases fit TRBD2. V shed 4 bases, J shed 5 bases, and the junction held 8 bases outside the gene matches. Looked up from germline, CDR1 is SGHRS and CDR2 is YFSETQ. CDR3 size: 16 residues. Filled out from reference TRBV5-1 and TRBJ2-7, the complete variable domain reads KAGVTQTPRYLIKTRGQQVTLSCSPISGHRSVSWYQQTPGQGLQFLFEYFSETQRNKGNFPGRFSGRQFSNSRSEMNVSTLELGDSALYLCASSKGTSGSAHEQYFGPGTRLTVT.

V usage is TRBV4-1 and J usage is TRBJ1-5; maybe TRBD1 (5 bases). This CDR3 has 16 residues. Germline CDR1 MGHRA, CDR2 YSYEKL. With 1 base removed from V and 1 base from J, the gap between germline ends came to 11 bases. Here the CDR3 reads CASSQVVRESNQPQHF. CDR3 DNA sequence: TGCGCCAGCAGCCAAGTCGTCAGGGAGAGCAATCAGCCCCAGCATTTT.

The rearrangement uses TRBV30 and TRBJ1-2; 7 nucleotides agree with TRBD1. The CDR3 has 14 amino acids. The V segment lost 5 bases and the J segment 4 bases; nucleotides outside the gene matches: 10. CDR1 and CDR2 from the germline V gene are GTSNPN and SVGIG (reference sequence). DNA of the CDR3: TGTGCCTGGGCTCGGACAGGAATTGCCTATGGCTACACCTTC. Translation gives CAWARTGIAYGYTF. Drawing the rest from reference TRBV30 and TRBJ1-2, the complete variable domain is SQTIHQWPATLVQPVGSPLSLECTVEGTSNPNLYWYRQAAGRGLQLLFYSVGIGQISSEVPQNLSASRPQDRQFILSSKKLLLSDSGFYLCAWARTGIAYGYTFGSGTRLTVV.

This chain connects TRBV5-1 to TRBJ2-1, with a tentative D call TRBD2 (5 bases). V lost 5 bases and J 3 bases, leaving 9 bases between the germline ends. The germline gives CDR1 SGHRS, CDR2 YFSETQ. The CDR3 has 13 amino acids. CDR3 loop: CASSAGDYNEQFF. CDR3 bases: TGCGCCAGCAGTGCCGGGGACTACAATGAGCAGTTCTTC. The whole variable domain, remainder taken from reference TRBV5-1 and TRBJ2-1, is KAGVTQTPRYLIKTRGQQVTLSCSPISGHRSVSWYQQTPGQGLQFLFEYFSETQRNKGNFPGRFSGRQFSNSRSEMNVSTLELGDSALYLCASSAGDYNEQFFGPGTRLTVL.

The rearrangement uses TRBV6-5 and TRBJ1-5, with a weak D call TRBD1 (5 bases). The V end lost 8 bases, the J end lost 10 bases, and 15 bases lay between the germline ends. Germline CDR1 MNHEY, CDR2 SVGAGI. This CDR3 has 12 residues. The CDR3 nucleotides are TGTGCCAGCGGAGCAGGGTGGTTTCCCCAGCATTTT. Residues: CASGAGWFPQHF.

The V and J genes are TRBV27 and TRBJ2-1, with 7 bases matching TRBD1. Germline loops: CDR1 MNHEY, CDR2 SMNVEV (reference sequence). The CDR3 length is 13 residues. Losses at the gene ends were 9 bases for V and 13 bases for J; bases not matched to a gene: 15. This CDR3 reads CASNRGRQGIQFF. The CDR3 nucleotides are TGTGCCAGTAACCGTGGGCGACAGGGTATTCAGTTCTTC.

This chain connects TRBV7-6 to TRBJ2-3; weak D call: TRBD2 (6 bases). V lost 4 bases to trimming and J lost 2 bases, with 28 bases between them. Germline values: CDR1 SGHVS, CDR2 FNYEAQ. The CDR3 has 20 amino acids. CDR3 sequence (DNA): TGTGCCAGCAGCTCCCCCTTAGGTGGGGAACGTGCGCGGGACACAGATACGCAGTATTTT. Translation gives CASSSPLGGERARDTDTQYF.

The chain recombines TRBV7-9 with TRBJ1-3; D perhaps matches TRBD1 (6 bases). V lost 5 bases and J 2 bases, leaving 13 bases between the germline ends. Germline V CDR1 and CDR2: SEHNR, FQNEAQ (reference sequence). The CDR3 loop spans 15 amino acids. CDR3 residues: CASSLQGGAGNTIYF. CDR3 coding DNA: TGTGCCAGCAGCCTACAGGGTGGAGCTGGAAACACCATATATTTT.

V gene TRBV7-9 combines with J gene TRBJ2-1; 8 positions match TRBD2. In germline, CDR1 is SEHNR, CDR2 FQNEAQ (reference sequence). The CDR3 has 16 amino acids. J gave up 7 bases and V 5 bases, and 13 bases lay outside the gene matches. In DNA form, the CDR3 reads TGTGCCAGCAGCCCATGGAGGGGCTCGGGGGGGAATGAGCAGTTCTTC. Translated: CASSPWRGSGGNEQFF.

The rearrangement uses TRBV9 and TRBJ2-2, with D possibly being TRBD1 or TRBD2 (6 bases each). Germline V gene sequence: CDR1 SGDLS, CDR2 YYNGEE. CDR3 length: 16 residues. Trimming shortened V by 0 bases and J by 5 bases, and 14 bases separated the two germline ends. The CDR3 region is CASSVGGGPQTGELFF. The CDR3 nucleotides are TGTGCCAGCAGCGTAGGTGGGGGGCCACAAACCGGGGAGCTGTTTTTT.

J is TRBJ2-3 and V is TRBV28; no clear D gene. There are 15 residues in the CDR3. Trimming removed 5 bases at V and 5 bases at J, with 17 bases between. Per the germline V gene, CDR1 is MDHEN and CDR2 is SYDVKM. CDR3 residues: CASSPPGTQIDTQYF. The CDR3 region has the DNA TGTGCCAGCAGTCCGCCTGGTACACAGATAGATACGCAGTATTTT.

The V call is TRBV3-1 (or the pseudogene TRBV3-2), the J call TRBJ1-6; 8 nucleotides line up with TRBD1. The V gene end was trimmed by 2 bases and the J gene end by 7 bases; junction bases not matched to a gene: 7. CDR1 LGHDT and CDR2 YNNKEL come from the germline V gene (reference sequence). The CDR3 length is 16 residues. CDR3 residues: CASSQLLRDRNSPLHF. CDR3 bases: TGTGCCAGCAGCCAATTACTTCGGGACAGGAATTCACCCCTCCACTTT.

This sequence joins TRBV7-9 and TRBJ1-1, with 7 positions matching TRBD1. The CDR3 spans 15 residues. Germline V gene lookup returns CDR1 SEHNR and CDR2 FQNEAQ (reference sequence). V lost 5 bases, J lost 1 base, and 7 bases stayed unmatched. The CDR3 region is CASSMRQGQNTEAFF. The DNA for the CDR3 is TGTGCCAGCAGCATGCGACAGGGCCAGAACACTGAAGCTTTCTTT.

V usage is TRBV6-4 and J usage is TRBJ2-1; 10 nucleotides agree with TRBD2. The CDR3 is made up of 15 amino acids. The trim removed 1 base at V and 9 bases at J, leaving 6 bases unmatched. Germline V CDR1 and CDR2: MRHNA, SNTAGT. CDR3 coding DNA: TGTGCCAGCAGTGACTTCAGCGGGAGGGGGAGTGAGCAGTTCTTC. Protein sequence: CASSDFSGRGSEQFF.

The rearrangement links TRBV7-9 to TRBJ2-1, with 9 positions matching TRBD2. The CDR3 extends over 18 amino acids. V lost 4 bases, J lost 1 base, and 11 bases stayed unmatched. Germline assignment: CDR1 SEHNR and CDR2 FQNEAQ (reference sequence). The CDR3 DNA is TGTGCCAGCAGCTCCGGGAGCGGGGGGTTACGGTCCTACAATGAGCAGTTCTTC. It translates to CASSSGSGGLRSYNEQFF.

V is TRBV2 and J is TRBJ1-2; tentative D call: TRBD1 (6 bases). V was clipped by 7 bases and J by 4 bases, with 13 bases between them. This CDR3 has 13 residues. Germline CDR1 reads SNHLY; CDR2 reads FYNNEI. The chain's CDR3 is CASTGRDIYGYTF. The CDR3 DNA reads as TGTGCCAGCACCGGCAGGGACATCTATGGCTACACCTTC.

Of note for this clone: Other nucleotide sequences in the sample specify the same CDR3. The chain uses TRBV7-2 and TRBJ1-1, with 8 nucleotides matching TRBD1. Per the germline V gene, CDR1 is SGHTA and CDR2 is FQGNSA. With 4 bases clipped from V and 5 bases from J, the junction kept 9 bases outside the gene matches. CDR3 length: 15 amino acids. For the CDR3, the DNA is TGTGCCAGCAGCTCCCGGCAGGGGGCGCGTACTGAAGCTTTCTTT. Translation: CASSSRQGARTEAFF.

This chain links TRBV3-1 (or the pseudogene TRBV3-2) with TRBJ1-6, with 10 nucleotides matching TRBD1. V shed 8 bases, J shed 0 bases, and the junction held 1 base outside the gene matches. Germline V gene sequence: CDR1 LGHDT, CDR2 YNNKEL (reference sequence). The CDR3 contains 15 residues. The CDR3 bases are TGTGCCAGCGGGACAGGGGACTCCTATAATTCACCCCTCCACTTT. This encodes CASGTGDSYNSPLHF.

V is TRBV28 and J is TRBJ1-1; TRBD1 agrees at 7 bases. In germline, CDR1 is MDHEN, CDR2 SYDVKM. This CDR3 has 17 amino acids. With 5 bases clipped from V and 1 base from J, the junction kept 13 bases outside the gene matches. CDR3 sequence reads: CASSLGTAYGGNTEAFF. The DNA of the CDR3 is TGTGCCAGCAGTCTCGGGACAGCCTATGGGGGGAACACTGAAGCTTTCTTT.

The J gene is TRBJ1-1, the V gene TRBV9; D is unclear. V lost 0 bases to trimming and J lost 0 bases, with 12 bases between them. The germline CDR1 and CDR2 sequences are SGDLS and YYNGEE. The CDR3 is 16 amino acids. Written as DNA, the CDR3 is TGTGCCAGCAGCGTAGTGGCACCCCAAATGAACACTGAAGCTTTCTTT. Amino acids: CASSVVAPQMNTEAFF.

The V call is TRBV15, the J call TRBJ2-7; D gene ambiguous. V dropped 0 bases and J dropped 6 bases, with 9 bases sitting between them. Per germline, CDR1 LNHNV and CDR2 YYDKDF (reference sequence). The CDR3 totals 13 residues. The DNA for the CDR3 is TGTGCCACCAGCAGAGATTTGAACCGCGAGCAGTACTTC. It codes for CATSRDLNREQYF.

The rearrangement joins TRBV3-1 (or the pseudogene TRBV3-2) to TRBJ2-5; D call uncertain. V was trimmed by 4 bases and J by 2 bases, leaving 17 bases between them. CDR3 size: 16 residues. Germline V gives CDR1 LGHDT, CDR2 YNNKEL (reference sequence). CDR3 loop: CASSPRLTAAQETQYF. CDR3 bases: TGTGCCAGCAGCCCTAGACTGACTGCGGCACAAGAGACCCAGTACTTC.